The source of this T cell receptor (beta chain) is a study of blood T cell repertoires in COVID-19. Study-level information: Sites across the United States, Italy and Spain contributed samples from acute and convalescent COVID-19.

Profiling relied on immunoSEQ multiplex PCR, and the TCRdb table lists in-frame clones only, not all of them. Of roughly 150,000 clones listed, roughly 80% were seen once; the top ten hold around 2.8%. The CDR3 length is 14 residues. V lost 5 bases, J lost 0 bases, and 1 base stayed unmatched. Looked up from germline, CDR1 is SGHTA and CDR2 is FQGNSA. The sequence derives from a man between 70 and 80 years old with acute or convalescent COVID-19. The chain uses TRBV7-2 and TRBJ2-1; TRBD2 matches at 7 bases. Sample: peripheral blood. The DNA of the CDR3 is TGTGCCAGCAGCGGGGGGGGCTCCTACAATGAGCAGTTCTTC. Protein product: CASSGGGSYNEQFF.